A single sample gave rise to the 7 T cell receptor beta chains below, sequenced in a study of T cells in Graves' hyperthyroidism and ophthalmopathy. Template material for amplifying TCR beta CDR3 regions consisted of RNA transcripts. A set of HTBI primers served as the primers for a first-round RT-PCR of the TCR CDR3. Via MiXCR, TCRdb re-called the multiplex PCR reads, giving one row per CDR3 protein. The sample holds 550,000 to 800,000 distinct CDR3 sequences; around 17% are singletons and the top ten take under 8.5%. The sample taken for sequencing was blood. The receptors shown here come from a man aged 18 to 30 with Graves' hyperthyroidism.

This clonotype was seen ten or more times. This sequence joins TRBV28 and TRBJ2-1, with 9 bases aligning to TRBD2. The germline CDR1 and CDR2 sequences are MDHEN and SYDVKM. The CDR3 runs 17 residues. V shed 4 bases, J shed 6 bases, and the junction held 13 bases outside the gene matches. For the CDR3, the DNA is TGTGCCAGCAGTTCCCCGGGTATAGCGGGAGAGGGCAATGAGCAGTTCTTC. The encoded protein is CASSSPGIAGEGNEQFF.

This clonotype was observed at least ten times. This chain joins TRBV2 and TRBJ2-5; 11 bases line up with TRBD2. Per the germline V gene, CDR1 is SNHLY and CDR2 is FYNNEI. CDR3 length equals 15 residues. After removal of 4 bases from V and 8 bases from J, the junction contained 9 bases not matched to a gene. The CDR3 region is CASSVGTSGPNTQYF. CDR3 DNA sequence: TGTGCCAGCAGTGTAGGGACTAGCGGCCCAAATACCCAGTACTTC.

V usage is TRBV6-1 and J usage is TRBJ1-2, with a weak D call TRBD1 (5 bases). Trimming stripped 7 bases from V and 3 bases from J, with 15 bases between. The V gene's germline CDR1 is MNHNS and CDR2 SASEGT. The CDR3 totals 14 residues. Here the CDR3 DNA reads TGTGCCAGCAAAGACAGCCCAGCTGACTATGGCTACACCTTC. Translating gives CASKDSPADYGYTF.

This clonotype was seen only once. At one of its ends the junction is not consistent with the germline gene, which may arise from a read error. The chain recombines TRBV7-9 with TRBJ2-2, with D perhaps TRBD2 (5 bases). The CDR3 length is 16 residues. The germline CDR1 and CDR2 sequences are SEHNR and FQNEAQ (reference sequence). The CDR3 here is CACSLEGTPGDRGTFF. As DNA, the CDR3 is TGTGCCTGCAGCTTAGAGGGTACACCCGGTGACCGGGGTACTTTTTTT.

This clonotype was recorded a few times. This chain joins TRBV6-5 and TRBJ1-1; D is uncertain. The CDR3 loop spans 14 amino acids. V was shortened by 2 bases and J by 7 bases, with 14 bases between the two germline ends. Germline values: CDR1 MNHEY, CDR2 SVGAGI. This chain's CDR3 is CASSYQDGRYEAFF. The CDR3 DNA reads TGTGCCAGCAGTTACCAAGACGGAAGATATGAAGCTTTCTTT.

At least ten counts were recorded for this clonotype. V and J are TRBV7-2 and TRBJ1-5; tentative D call: TRBD1 (5 bases). Germline assignment: CDR1 SGHTA and CDR2 FQGNSA. This CDR3 has 17 amino acids. The ends were cut back, 5 bases at V and 0 bases at J, with 17 bases in the middle. The CDR3 coding sequence is TGTGCCAGCAGCCCGGGGCGGCAGCGATATAGCAATCAGCCCCAGCATTTT. Protein: CASSPGRQRYSNQPQHF.

The table lists this clonotype with many counts. V usage is TRBV11-2 and J usage is TRBJ2-7; D gene unclear. CDR3 size: 14 residues. The germline CDR1 and CDR2 sequences are SGHAT and FQNNGV. The V end was cut by 4 bases, the J end by 4 bases, with 14 bases between. The CDR3 sequence: CASSYSHGGYEQYF. The CDR3 nucleotides are TGTGCCAGCAGCTATTCACACGGTGGGTACGAGCAGTACTTC.